This T cell receptor beta chain came from a study of early T cells in non-severe SARS-CoV-2 infection. On this clonotype itself: As yet, its antigen is unknown.

Study-wide findings and caveats: VDJdb-based annotation leaned toward anti-spike CD8 responses and missed private and CD4 specificities.

Trimming took off 0 bases at V and 6 bases at J, with 10 bases between the two ends. Germline-derived CDR1 and CDR2 are LGHNA and YSLEER. The CDR3 loop spans 14 amino acids. Individually, cDNA molecules had unique molecular identifiers attached to them. In TCRdb, the 5' RACE reads were re-called with MiXCR into one record per CDR3 protein. The top ten clones hold 4.2% of a sample with 50,000 to 65,000 distinct CDR3 sequences, 9% to 9.5% of them seen once. This clonotype was sampled from an adult who was a healthcare worker with PCR-confirmed SARS-CoV-2 infection or an uninfected control (not recorded which). The sequenced sample was whole blood. The chain couples TRBV4-3 to TRBJ2-3; D is unresolved. CDR3: CASSQEWPTDTQYF. CDR3 nucleotides: TGCGCCAGCAGCCAAGAATGGCCCACCGATACGCAGTATTTT.